This T cell receptor (beta chain) was found in a study of T cell repertoires in cytomegalovirus infection. TCRdb independently ran MiXCR on the reads; one entry per CDR3 protein. The sample yields around 450,000 distinct CDR3 sequences, approximately 31% seen once. V lost 2 bases to trimming and J lost 6 bases; unmatched junction nucleotides: 7. Germline assignment: CDR1 MDHEN and CDR2 SYDVKM. The CDR3 contains 15 residues. The chain has TRBV28 and TRBJ2-1, with TRBD2 identical over 7 bases. This receptor was identified in a human donor in good health (CMV status not recorded). Some clones in this sample may be carry-over from other donors' samples. Sequencing was performed on PBMCs. In DNA form, the CDR3 reads TGTGCCAGCAGTTTAGAAGCGGGACCTTCCAATGAGCAGTTCTTC. The encoded protein is CASSLEAGPSNEQFF.